In its sample, the clone carrying this TCR beta chain was seen a few times. This record comes from a study of blood T cell repertoires in COVID-19. V was pared by 1 base and J by 6 bases, with 10 bases between. CDR1 and CDR2 (germline): SGHVS, FQNEAQ. The CDR3 length is 14 residues. Some clones are missing from TCRdb's copy, which holds only in-frame ones; the method was immunoSEQ multiplex PCR. The table has around 250,000 clones, over 70% seen once. The TCR was taken from a man older than 75 with acute or convalescent COVID-19. The sample comprised peripheral blood. The chain joins TRBV7-8 to TRBJ1-5; the D gene is possibly TRBD1 (5 bases). The chain's CDR3 is CASSLVGGVQPQHF. CDR3 bases: TGTGCCAGCAGCTTAGTGGGGGGAGTTCAGCCCCAGCATTTT.